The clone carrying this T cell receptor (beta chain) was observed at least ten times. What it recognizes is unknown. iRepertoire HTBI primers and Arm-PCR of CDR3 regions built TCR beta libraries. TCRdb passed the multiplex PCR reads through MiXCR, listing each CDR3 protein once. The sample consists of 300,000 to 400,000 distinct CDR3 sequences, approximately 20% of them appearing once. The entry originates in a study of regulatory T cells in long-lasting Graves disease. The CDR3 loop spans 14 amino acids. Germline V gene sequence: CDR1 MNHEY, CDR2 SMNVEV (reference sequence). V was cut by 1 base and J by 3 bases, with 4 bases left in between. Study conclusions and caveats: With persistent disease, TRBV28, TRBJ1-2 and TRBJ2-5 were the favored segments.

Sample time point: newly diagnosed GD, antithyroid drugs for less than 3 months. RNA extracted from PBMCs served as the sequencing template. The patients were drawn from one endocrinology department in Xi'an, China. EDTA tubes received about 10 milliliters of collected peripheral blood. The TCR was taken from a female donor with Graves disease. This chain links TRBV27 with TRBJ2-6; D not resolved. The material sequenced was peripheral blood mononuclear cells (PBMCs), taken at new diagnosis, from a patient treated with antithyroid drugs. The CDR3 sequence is CASSLFGGANVLTF. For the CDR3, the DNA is TGTGCCAGCAGTTTATTTGGTGGGGCCAACGTCCTGACTTTC.